Below are 30 T cell receptor beta chains sequenced from a single sample in a study of long-term antiretroviral therapy in people with HIV. With survey level as its setting, the immunoSEQ assay was v3.0. Some clones are missing from TCRdb's copy, which holds only in-frame ones; the method was immunoSEQ multiplex PCR. The sample records roughly 25,000 clones, over 75% being singletons. This specimen was unsorted PBMCs, taken 1.1 years before starting antiretroviral therapy. These receptors originate from a woman aged 30 to 39 with HIV.

This clone has only a few counts. The chain joins TRBV6-1 to TRBJ1-1; D not certain. Germline V CDR1 and CDR2: MNHNS, SASEGT. This CDR3 has 14 residues. V shed 4 bases and J shed 6 bases, with 15 bases lying between them. Written as DNA, the CDR3 is TGTGCCAGCAGTGTTGGGAGGGTTCGCGCTGAAGCTTTCTTT. Its translation: CASSVGRVRAEAFF.

This chain connects TRBV18 to TRBJ1-1, with D unresolved. There are 15 residues in the CDR3. The V and J ends lost 5 bases and 2 bases respectively, with 15 bases between them. Germline V gene lookup returns CDR1 KGHSH and CDR2 LQKENI. CDR3 nucleotides: TGTGCCAGCTCAGATCCGGTCCTCCTCAACACTGAAGCTTTCTTT. Amino acids: CASSDPVLLNTEAFF.

The chain couples TRBV5-1 to TRBJ1-4, with a possible D match to TRBD1 (5 bases). The CDR3 consists of 14 residues. The V end lost 4 bases, the J end lost 3 bases, and 10 bases lay between the germline ends. CDR1 and CDR2 from the germline V gene are SGHRS and YFSETQ. The CDR3 DNA sequence: TGCGCCAGCAGCGGCGAGGGGCCTAATGAAAAACTGTTTTTT. This translates into CASSGEGPNEKLFF.

The rearrangement uses TRBV28 and TRBJ2-5, with D possibly matching TRBD2 (6 bases). This CDR3 is built from 16 residues. Germline CDR1 reads MDHEN; CDR2 reads SYDVKM. Trimming stripped 6 bases from V and 2 bases from J, with 19 bases between. Here the CDR3 reads CASRVGPLGGQETQYF. DNA of the CDR3: TGTGCCAGCAGGGTCGGGCCTCTCGGAGGGCAAGAGACCCAGTACTTC.

The gene calls are TRBV6-5 and TRBJ1-3; TRBD1 agrees at 7 bases. V shed 8 bases and J 1 base; nucleotides not matched to a gene: 5. This CDR3 region has 14 residues. Per germline, CDR1 MNHEY and CDR2 SVGAGI. CDR3 amino acids: CASRDSWSGNTIYF. CDR3 coding DNA: TGTGCCAGCCGGGACAGTTGGTCTGGAAACACCATATATTTT.

The V call is TRBV27, the J call TRBJ1-6; D remains ambiguous. Trimming cost V 3 bases and J 0 bases, with 18 bases left between them. The germline V gene has CDR1 MNHEY and CDR2 SMNVEV (reference sequence). This CDR3 has 19 amino acids. CDR3 residues: CASSLVAPRERSYNSPLHF. CDR3 DNA: TGTGCCAGCAGTTTGGTTGCGCCAAGGGAACGCTCCTATAATTCACCCCTCCACTTT.

This clone has only a few counts. The J gene is TRBJ2-2, the V gene TRBV6-5; maybe TRBD1 (6 bases). The CDR3 spans 14 residues. V was cut by 4 bases and J by 6 bases, with 12 bases left in between. Germline V gene sequence: CDR1 MNHEY, CDR2 SVGAGI. The CDR3 bases are TGTGCCAGCAGTTGGACAGATGTCGCCGGGGAGCTGTTTTTT. Its translation: CASSWTDVAGELFF.

V and J are TRBV19 and TRBJ2-5; D may be TRBD1 (7 bases). The V end was cut by 0 bases, the J end by 4 bases, with 12 bases between. The CDR3 sequence is 15 residues long. The germline gives CDR1 LNHDA, CDR2 SQIVND (reference sequence). CDR3 in DNA: TGTGCCAGTAGTATAGACGGACAGGAGGGAGAGACCCAGTACTTC. Its translation is CASSIDGQEGETQYF.

V usage is TRBV2 and J usage is TRBJ2-5; TRBD1 agrees at 10 bases. V lost 11 bases and J lost 2; bases outside the gene matches: 11. Germline V lookup: CDR1 SNHLY, CDR2 FYNNEI. This CDR3 is 15 amino acids long. CDR3 amino acids: CAGSTGGNHQETQYF. CDR3 sequence (DNA): TGTGCCGGATCGACAGGGGGCAATCATCAAGAGACCCAGTACTTC.

V is TRBV5-1 and J is TRBJ1-3; no clear D gene. The germline gives CDR1 SGHRS, CDR2 YFSETQ. V gave up 4 bases and J gave up 4 bases, with 12 bases separating them. The CDR3 spans 14 residues. CDR3 nucleotides: TGCGCCAGCAGCCCGATGGACGTCGGAAACACCATATATTTT. It translates to CASSPMDVGNTIYF.

About this clone itself: It is unclear where the CDR3 begins or ends on the DNA, so no DNA is shown, and the CDR3 is as TCRdb lists it. This rearrangement joins TRBV10-2 to TRBJ1-1; the table names TRBD1, a call not compared with the DNA. Germline V lookup: CDR1 WSHSY, CDR2 SAAADI. Including both end residues, the CDR3 is 14 amino acids long. The CDR3 spells CASSTSGQNTEAFF.

The rearrangement links TRBV5-1 to TRBJ1-1; D is perhaps TRBD1 (6 bases). Germline V gives CDR1 SGHRS, CDR2 YFSETQ. The CDR3 totals 13 residues. Trimming removed 3 bases from V and 3 bases from J, with 9 bases in between. The chain's CDR3 is CASSYRVDTEAFF. CDR3 sequence (DNA): TGCGCCAGCAGCTACAGGGTGGACACTGAAGCTTTCTTT.

This clone is a singleton in its sample. The chain carries TRBV10-1 and TRBJ1-1; D uncertain. This CDR3 spans 11 amino acids. V was clipped by 4 bases and J by 4 bases, with 4 bases between them. In germline, CDR1 is WNHNN, CDR2 SYGVQD (reference sequence). The CDR3 loop reads CASSVGTEAFF. The CDR3 region has the DNA TGCGCCAGCAGTGTAGGCACTGAAGCTTTCTTT.

V is TRBV13 and J is TRBJ2-7, with TRBD1 matching over 8 bases. This CDR3 spans 13 amino acids. V shed 5 bases and J 6 bases; nucleotides not matched to a gene: 6. The germline V gene has CDR1 PRHDT and CDR2 FYEKMQ (reference sequence). CDR3 sequence: CASSEDRGPEQYV. The CDR3 coding sequence is TGTGCCAGCAGCGAAGACAGGGGACCCGAGCAGTACGTC.

The rearrangement links TRBV19 to TRBJ1-2; the D is unclear. Germline assignment: CDR1 LNHDA and CDR2 SQIVND (reference sequence). The CDR3 has 14 amino acids. Deletions cut 3 bases from V and 5 bases from J, with 13 bases between. CDR3: CASSIEVGDYGYTF. Here the CDR3 DNA reads TGTGCCAGTAGTATCGAGGTCGGCGATTATGGCTACACCTTC.

The gene calls are TRBV27 and TRBJ2-7; 7 bases line up with TRBD2. The CDR3 sequence is 14 residues long. The germline gives CDR1 MNHEY, CDR2 SMNVEV (reference sequence). V gave up 4 bases and J gave up 3 bases; unmatched junction bases: 6. The CDR3 sequence is CASSSRGLNYEQYF. CDR3 nucleotides: TGTGCCAGCAGTTCCCGGGGACTAAACTACGAGCAGTACTTC.

The gene calls are TRBV6-5 and TRBJ1-1; 7 bases fit TRBD1. CDR1 and CDR2 (germline): MNHEY, SVGAGI. The CDR3 is 14 residues long. V shed 7 bases and J 3 bases; nucleotides not matched to a gene: 8. The CDR3 nucleotides are TGTGCCAGCACCCAATCAGGGGGGGACACTGAAGCTTTCTTT. Translation: CASTQSGGDTEAFF.

The V call is TRBV6-5, the J call TRBJ1-4, with D possibly being TRBD1 (6 bases). Germline values: CDR1 MNHEY, CDR2 SVGAGI. Trimming cost V 6 bases and J 6 bases, with 17 bases left between them. The CDR3 length is 15 residues. The CDR3, as DNA: TGTGCCAGCAGCCCTCAGGGGCCCACCTATGAAAAACTGTTTTTT. This encodes CASSPQGPTYEKLFF.

This chain links TRBV19 with TRBJ2-5; D is possibly TRBD2 (6 bases). Germline lookup yields CDR1 LNHDA and CDR2 SQIVND (reference sequence). Trimming pared 10 bases from V and 5 bases from J, leaving 23 bases between. The CDR3 extends over 15 amino acids. CDR3 residues: CATTAGGIRGETQYF. The CDR3 nucleotides read TGTGCCACCACCGCCGGGGGAATCCGGGGGGAGACCCAGTACTTC.

The V call is TRBV9, the J call TRBJ1-3; weak D call: TRBD1 (5 bases). CDR1 SGDLS and CDR2 YYNGEE come from the germline V gene. This CDR3 spans 13 amino acids. V lost 4 bases to trimming and J lost 3 bases, with 8 bases between them. The CDR3 DNA sequence: TGTGCCAGCAGCTGGGGGGATGGAAACACCATATATTTT. Amino acid sequence: CASSWGDGNTIYF.

The J gene is TRBJ2-1, the V gene TRBV7-9; perhaps TRBD1 as D (5 bases). The CDR3 extends over 15 amino acids. The germline V and J ends were trimmed by 4 bases and 7 bases, with 17 bases remaining between them. Per germline, CDR1 SEHNR and CDR2 FQNEAQ (reference sequence). CDR3 region: CASSSQGFGTNEQFF. As DNA, the CDR3 is TGTGCCAGCAGCTCTCAGGGTTTCGGAACTAATGAGCAGTTCTTC.

The V call is TRBV5-1, the J call TRBJ2-5, with D maybe TRBD2 (5 bases). This CDR3 region has 12 residues. Germline V CDR1 and CDR2: SGHRS, YFSETQ. V dropped 6 bases and J dropped 2 bases, with 8 bases sitting between them. The CDR3 nucleotides read TGCGCCAGCACCCGGGGACAAGAGACCCAGTACTTC. Translated: CASTRGQETQYF.

The chain carries TRBV14 and TRBJ2-7; D gene uncertain. CDR3 length: 11 residues. V gave up 1 base and J gave up 6 bases, with 4 bases separating them. Germline CDR1 SGHDN, CDR2 FVKESK. The CDR3 DNA is TGTGCCAGCAGCCAAGGTGGCGAGCAGTACTTC. Its translation is CASSQGGEQYF.

This clone was counted once. The V and J genes are TRBV28 and TRBJ2-5, with 8 bases matching TRBD2. CDR1 and CDR2 (germline): MDHEN, SYDVKM. The CDR3 length is 15 residues. V lost 8 bases, J lost 5 bases, and 13 bases stayed unmatched. CDR3 DNA sequence: TGTGCCAGCGGAATTAGCGGGGCCTCGGATGAGACCCAGTACTTC. Amino acids: CASGISGASDETQYF.

This clone was counted a single time. The chain joins TRBV29-1 to TRBJ2-7; a weak D match, TRBD2 (6 bases). CDR3 size: 14 residues. V dropped 4 bases and J dropped 6 bases, with 19 bases sitting between them. CDR1 SQVTM and CDR2 ANQGSEA come from the germline V gene. The DNA of the CDR3 is TGCAGCGTTGGGGCCGGGCCGGGGGTGGGCGAGCAGTACTTC. This translates into CSVGAGPGVGEQYF.

DNA of the CDR3: TGTGCCAGTAGTATCGGACAGGGCGCCGGGGAGCTGTTTTTT. Translated, it gives CASSIGQGAGELFF. V is TRBV19 and J is TRBJ2-2; 8 bases are a match to TRBD1. This CDR3 is built from 14 residues. Losses at the gene ends were 3 bases for V and 6 bases for J; bases not matched to a gene: 3. The germline V gene has CDR1 LNHDA and CDR2 SQIVND (reference sequence).

The chain employs TRBV30 and TRBJ2-3, with 9 bases aligning to TRBD1. V lost 1 base, J lost 5 bases, and 7 bases stayed unmatched. This CDR3 is built from 15 residues. Germline assignment: CDR1 GTSNPN and CDR2 SVGIG (reference sequence). CDR3 nucleotides: TGTGCCTGGAGTGCCACAGGGGGCACGGGAGATACGCAGTATTTT. The encoded protein is CAWSATGGTGDTQYF.

The gene calls are TRBV30 and TRBJ1-6; no definite D call. Trimming removed 3 bases at V and 7 bases at J, with 13 bases between. This CDR3 is built from 14 residues. The V gene's germline CDR1 is GTSNPN and CDR2 SVGIG (reference sequence). CDR3 in amino acids: CAWRAIQRNSPLHF. In DNA form, the CDR3 reads TGTGCCTGGAGAGCGATACAGAGAAATTCACCCCTCCACTTT.

This chain uses TRBV13 with TRBJ2-3, with a tentative D call TRBD1 (5 bases). V lost 3 bases, J lost 3 bases, and 7 bases lay in between. The CDR3 length is 13 residues. From germline, CDR1 is PRHDT and CDR2 FYEKMQ (reference sequence). DNA of the CDR3: TGTGCCAGCAGCTTCAGGGCAACAGATACGCAGTATTTT. This gives the protein CASSFRATDTQYF.

This rearrangement joins TRBV19 to TRBJ1-5; no firm D call. V was clipped by 6 bases and J by 9 bases, with 12 bases between them. There are 12 residues in the CDR3. CDR1 and CDR2 from the germline V gene are LNHDA and SQIVND (reference sequence). CDR3 protein: CASRREQGPQHF. CDR3 bases: TGTGCCAGTAGACGGGAACAAGGGCCCCAGCATTTT.